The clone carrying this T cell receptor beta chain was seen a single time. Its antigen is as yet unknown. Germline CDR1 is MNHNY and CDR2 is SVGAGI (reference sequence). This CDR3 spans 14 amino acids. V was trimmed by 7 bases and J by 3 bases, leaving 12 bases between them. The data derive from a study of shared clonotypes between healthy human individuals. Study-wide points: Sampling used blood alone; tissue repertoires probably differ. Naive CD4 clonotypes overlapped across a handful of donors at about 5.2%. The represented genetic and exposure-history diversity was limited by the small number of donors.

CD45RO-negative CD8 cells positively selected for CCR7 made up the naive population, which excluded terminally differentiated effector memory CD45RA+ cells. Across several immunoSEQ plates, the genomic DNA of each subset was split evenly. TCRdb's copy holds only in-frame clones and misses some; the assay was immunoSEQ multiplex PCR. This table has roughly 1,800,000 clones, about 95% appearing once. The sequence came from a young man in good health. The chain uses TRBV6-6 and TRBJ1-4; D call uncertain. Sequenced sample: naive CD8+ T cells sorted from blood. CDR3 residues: CASTWTVSNEKLFF. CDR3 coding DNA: TGTGCCAGCACCTGGACTGTCTCTAATGAAAAACTGTTTTTT.